This paragraph covers one T cell receptor beta chain sequence. As yet, its antigen is unknown. These data belong to a study of T cell repertoires in cytomegalovirus infection. Study summary: Public TCR beta signatures provided an indication of both CMV infection and a matching HLA type.

Germline CDR1 SGHVS, CDR2 FNYEAQ. The CDR3 runs to 15 residues. Trimming removed 5 bases at V and 6 bases at J, with 16 bases between. TCRdb ran MiXCR on the reads and lists one entry per CDR3 protein. Of roughly 78,000 distinct CDR3 sequences listed, around 40% are singletons. The chain links TRBV7-6 to TRBJ2-2; the D gene is possibly TRBD2 (6 bases). The receptor was derived from a human donor in good health (CMV status not recorded). Some clones in this sample may be carry-over from other donors' samples. The input for sequencing was CD8+ T cells from cultured PBMCs, taken from culture after CMV antigen stimulation. The CDR3 DNA is TGTGCCAGCAGCCCCGCGATAGCGGCTGCCGGGGAGCTGTTTTTT. It is translated as CASSPAIAAAGELFF.